These 10 T cell receptor beta chains came from one sample sequenced in a study of shared clonotypes between healthy human individuals. The protocol was immunoSEQ multiplex PCR, while the TCRdb copy is restricted to in-frame clones and leaves out a portion. The sample contains around 500,000 clones, less than 80% of which appear only once. Sequenced material: PBMCs. Receptors originate from a middle-aged woman in good health. Some clones in this sample may be carry-over from other donors' samples.

This clone was counted a few times. The chain recombines TRBV19 with TRBJ2-6, with 9 bases lining up with TRBD1. The CDR3 contains 17 residues. Losses at the gene ends were 5 bases for V and 0 bases for J; bases not matched to a gene: 5. Germline V CDR1 and CDR2: LNHDA, SQIVND (reference sequence). The CDR3 DNA sequence: TGTGCCAGTAGTCCCGGACAGGGGAGCTCTGGGGCCAACGTCCTGACTTTC. Its protein product is CASSPGQGSSGANVLTF.

V is TRBV6-6 and J is TRBJ2-7; D unresolved. Per the germline V gene, CDR1 is MNHNY and CDR2 is SVGAGI (reference sequence). There are 14 residues in the CDR3. V lost 2 bases and J 5 bases, leaving 13 bases between the germline ends. The chain's CDR3 is CASSYSNDFDEQYF. The CDR3 DNA reads TGTGCCAGCAGTTACAGCAACGACTTTGACGAGCAGTACTTC.

The V call is TRBV5-1, the J call TRBJ2-7; 7 nucleotides line up with TRBD1. In germline, CDR1 is SGHRS, CDR2 YFSETQ. V gave up 0 bases and J gave up 0 bases; unmatched junction bases: 9. This CDR3 contains 17 residues. CDR3 sequence reads: CASSLEGTAQFSYEQYF. DNA of the CDR3: TGCGCCAGCAGCTTGGAAGGGACAGCACAATTCTCCTACGAGCAGTACTTC. The whole variable domain, filled in from reference TRBV5-1 and TRBJ2-7, reads KAGVTQTPRYLIKTRGQQVTLSCSPISGHRSVSWYQQTPGQGLQFLFEYFSETQRNKGNFPGRFSGRQFSNSRSEMNVSTLELGDSALYLCASSLEGTAQFSYEQYFGPGTRLTVT.

This chain links TRBV27 with TRBJ2-2; no definite D call. The V end was cut by 2 bases, the J end by 5 bases, with 6 bases between. From germline, CDR1 is MNHEY and CDR2 SMNVEV (reference sequence). This CDR3 spans 13 amino acids. The CDR3 protein is CASSLRATGELFF. CDR3 coding DNA: TGTGCCAGCAGTTTAAGGGCAACCGGGGAGCTGTTTTTT.

This chain connects TRBV29-1 to TRBJ2-1; D uncertain. Germline-derived CDR1 and CDR2 are SQVTM and ANQGSEA. This CDR3 contains 15 residues. Trimming removed 4 bases at V and 0 bases at J, with 13 bases between. As DNA, the CDR3 is TGCAGCGTTGTTTCGGAAGCGAGCTCCTACAATGAGCAGTTCTTC. Amino acid sequence: CSVVSEASSYNEQFF.

V and J are TRBV10-3 and TRBJ2-1, with D perhaps matching TRBD1 or TRBD2 (5 bases each). Deletions cut 0 bases from V and 7 bases from J, with 10 bases between. Germline assignment: CDR1 ENHRY and CDR2 SYGVKD. This CDR3 spans 14 amino acids. This CDR3 reads CAISESGATNEQFF. DNA for the CDR3: TGTGCCATCAGTGAGTCCGGGGCGACTAATGAGCAGTTCTTC.

The chain carries TRBV4-1 and TRBJ2-5, with D perhaps TRBD1 or TRBD2 (5 bases each). The CDR3 is 18 amino acids. In germline, CDR1 is MGHRA, CDR2 YSYEKL. Trimming removed 0 bases at V and 0 bases at J, with 17 bases between. CDR3 protein: CASSQDLAGRRYQETQYF. The DNA of the CDR3 is TGCGCCAGCAGCCAAGATCTGGCAGGGAGACGGTACCAAGAGACCCAGTACTTC.

This chain connects TRBV18 to TRBJ1-2; D remains ambiguous. The V end was cut by 2 bases, the J end by 3 bases, with 13 bases between. The length of the CDR3 is 15 residues. Germline lookup yields CDR1 KGHSH and CDR2 LQKENI. In DNA, the CDR3 is TGTGCCAGCTCACCAATGGCGGACTCTGACTATGGCTACACCTTC. Amino acids: CASSPMADSDYGYTF.

The chain couples TRBV6-5 to TRBJ2-5; a possible D gene is TRBD1 (6 bases). The CDR3 loop spans 16 amino acids. Trimming took off 4 bases at V and 6 bases at J, with 21 bases between the two ends. Germline CDR1 reads MNHEY; CDR2 reads SVGAGI. The CDR3 DNA follows: TGTGCCAGCAGTTTGGACACAGGGAGTTTGGCCCAGACCCAGTACTTC. This sequence encodes CASSLDTGSLAQTQYF.

The chain couples TRBV6-1 to TRBJ1-1; D may be TRBD1 (5 bases). Trimming stripped 4 bases from V and 4 bases from J, with 13 bases between. The length of the CDR3 is 14 residues. Germline CDR1 and CDR2: MNHNS and SASEGT. The CDR3 DNA sequence: TGTGCCAGCAGTGCGGCCTCGGGGGGCACTGAAGCTTTCTTT. It translates to CASSAASGGTEAFF.